Below, 5 T cell receptor beta chains from the same sample are listed, as sequenced in a study of OX40 agonist ivuxolimab in advanced cancers. Profiled with immunoSEQ multiplex PCR; TCRdb holds only in-frame clones, not every one. The sample lists under 65,000 clones, approximately 90% occurring once. The input for sequencing was CD4+ or CD8+ T cells sorted from blood, taken in a trial of the OX40 agonist ivuxolimab. Every receptor here comes from an adult with an advanced solid tumor such as melanoma, head and neck, liver or kidney cancer.

J is TRBJ1-5 and V is TRBV25-1; no definite D call. Germline V CDR1 and CDR2: MGHDK, SYGVNS. The CDR3 sequence is 14 residues long. Trimming took off 4 bases at V and 2 bases at J, with 9 bases between the two ends. CDR3 loop: CASSVGFGNQPQHF. The CDR3 DNA reads TGTGCCAGCAGTGTGGGATTCGGCAATCAGCCCCAGCATTTT.

The gene calls are TRBV10-2 and TRBJ1-2; possibly TRBD1 for D (5 bases). Germline CDR1 WSHSY, CDR2 SAAADI. CDR3 length: 14 residues. Between the trimmed V and J ends, which lost 8 bases and 0 bases, there was a span of 13 bases. This CDR3 reads CASAWGGTNYGYTF. As DNA, the CDR3 is TGCGCCAGCGCTTGGGGGGGAACTAACTATGGCTACACCTTC.

The genes are TRBV7-9 and TRBJ2-1; D gene ambiguous. Germline V gene data show CDR1 as SEHNR and CDR2 as FQNEAQ (reference sequence). The CDR3 is 12 amino acids. The V end lost 4 bases, the J end lost 6 bases, and 7 bases lay between the germline ends. The CDR3 loop is CASSSHVNEQFF. The DNA for the CDR3 is TGTGCCAGCAGCTCGCATGTCAATGAGCAGTTCTTC.

The V and J genes are TRBV5-1 and TRBJ2-2; D is uncertain. The germline V gene has CDR1 SGHRS and CDR2 YFSETQ. The ends were cut back, 1 base at V and 1 base at J, with 5 bases in the middle. The CDR3 length is 14 residues. The CDR3 reads CASSLRGNTGELFF. As DNA, the CDR3 is TGCGCCAGCAGCTTGCGAGGGAACACCGGGGAGCTGTTTTTT.

This chain joins TRBV12-5 and TRBJ2-7; tentative D call: TRBD2 (6 bases). The CDR3 runs to 12 residues. From germline, CDR1 is LGHNT and CDR2 FRNRAP. V lost 4 bases and J 2 bases, leaving 6 bases between the germline ends. In DNA, the CDR3 is TGTGCTAGTGGTTCTAGCGCCTACGAGCAGTACTTC. It codes for CASGSSAYEQYF.